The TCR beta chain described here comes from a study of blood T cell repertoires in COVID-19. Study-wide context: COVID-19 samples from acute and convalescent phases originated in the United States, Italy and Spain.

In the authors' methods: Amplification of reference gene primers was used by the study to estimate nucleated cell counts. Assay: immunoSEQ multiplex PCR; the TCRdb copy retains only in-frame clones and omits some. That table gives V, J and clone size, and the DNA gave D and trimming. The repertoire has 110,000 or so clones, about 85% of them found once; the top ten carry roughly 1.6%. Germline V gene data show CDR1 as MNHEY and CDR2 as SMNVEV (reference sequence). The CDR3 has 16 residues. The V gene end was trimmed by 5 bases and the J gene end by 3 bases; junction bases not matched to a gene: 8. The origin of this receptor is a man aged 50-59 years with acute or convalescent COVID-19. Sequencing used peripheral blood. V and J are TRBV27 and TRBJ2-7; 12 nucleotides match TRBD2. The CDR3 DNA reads TGTGCCAGCAGTGGTAGACTAGCGGGGGACTACTACGAGCAGTACTTC. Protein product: CASSGRLAGDYYEQYF.